This is a list of T cell receptor beta chains from one sample in a study of T cell responses to AZD1222 COVID-19 vaccine. Sequencing was performed with immunoSEQ multiplex PCR; in TCRdb, only in-frame clones are kept and a portion is missing. The sample records some 95,000 clones, around nine tenths being singletons. The input for sequencing was peripheral blood, taken on day 0 of AZD1222 vaccination. These receptors came from an adult in good health. Each CDR3 is given with its conserved first and last residue. A D gene is named only where the DNA matches it firmly. The size entry is marked missing in some rows and otherwise reads once, few, many or a size class.

d_call,v_call,clone_size,j_call,cdr3_aa,cdr3_nt
-,TRBV27,-,TRBJ2-2,CASSFGASTGELFF,TGTGCCAGCAGTTTCGGAGCCTCCACCGGGGAGCTGTTTTTT
TRBD1,TRBV18,-,TRBJ1-1,CASSPPTGSGIMNTEAFF,TGTGCCAGCTCCCCCCCGACAGGGTCGGGGATAATGAACACTGAAGCTTTCTTT
TRBD1,TRBV19,-,TRBJ2-5,CASSTGTGYWETQYF,TGTGCCAGTAGCACCGGGACAGGGTATTGGGAGACCCAGTACTTC
-,TRBV4-2,once,TRBJ2-7,CASSQAMGQTYEQYF,TGTGCCAGCAGCCAAGCCATGGGGCAGACCTACGAGCAGTACTTC
TRBD1,TRBV10-1,-,TRBJ2-2,CASSEGQVEGELFF,TGCGCCAGCAGTGAGGGACAGGTAGAAGGGGAGCTGTTTTTT
-,TRBV5-4,-,TRBJ1-1,CASSLSQGLNTEAFF,TGTGCCAGCAGCCTTTCGCAGGGTTTGAACACTGAAGCTTTCTTT
TRBD1,TRBV28,-,TRBJ1-2,CASSAPGTGDYGYTF,TGTGCCAGCAGTGCCCCTGGGACAGGGGACTATGGCTACACCTTC
-,TRBV5-8,-,TRBJ2-7,CASSLLRTAFWGEQYF,TGTGCCAGCAGCTTGTTACGGACGGCCTTTTGGGGGGAGCAGTACTTC
TRBD1,TRBV19,-,TRBJ2-3,CASSEGTATDTQYF,TGTGCCAGTAGTGAGGGGACAGCCACAGATACGCAGTATTTT
-,TRBV2,-,TRBJ1-5,CASRRDVHQPQHF,TGTGCCAGCAGGCGGGACGTTCATCAGCCCCAGCATTTT
TRBD1,TRBV3-1/TRBV3-2,-,TRBJ2-3,CASSHEPLGTADTQYF,TGTGCCAGCAGCCACGAGCCCCTAGGGACAGCCGATACGCAGTATTTT
-,TRBV4-1,-,TRBJ2-2,CASSQGLGAGTGELFF,TGCGCCAGCAGCCAAGGGCTGGGGGCGGGGACCGGGGAGCTGTTTTTT
-,TRBV19,-,TRBJ1-2,CASSDMAYGYTF,TGTGCCAGTAGTGATATGGCCTATGGCTACACCTTC
-,TRBV9,-,TRBJ1-2,CASSEGDTPRGYTF,TGTGCCAGCAGCGAGGGGGACACCCCTAGGGGCTACACCTTC
TRBD2,TRBV11-2,-,TRBJ2-7,CASSRSSGGSLEQYF,TGTGCCAGCAGCCGGTCGAGCGGGGGCTCCCTCGAGCAGTACTTC
-,TRBV6-2/TRBV6-3,few,TRBJ1-6,CASSYSTDIYNSPLHF,TGTGCCAGCAGTTACTCGACAGACATCTATAATTCACCCCTCCACTTT
-,TRBV5-4,few,TRBJ2-2,CASSLFGVTNTGELFF,TGTGCCAGCAGCTTGTTTGGTGTTACGAACACCGGGGAGCTGTTTTTT
TRBD2,TRBV4-3,-,TRBJ2-1,CASSWSASGEVNEQFF,TGCGCCAGCAGCTGGTCAGCTAGCGGGGAAGTCAATGAGCAGTTCTTC
-,TRBV13,-,TRBJ2-7,CASSFRSEAQPYEQYF,TGTGCCAGCAGCTTTCGGAGCGAAGCGCAACCTTACGAGCAGTACTTC
TRBD2,TRBV6-5,-,TRBJ2-1,CASRLAGSSYNEQFF,TGTGCCAGCAGGCTAGCGGGGAGCTCCTACAATGAGCAGTTCTTC
-,TRBV27,once,TRBJ1-5,CASSLHQPQHF,TGTGCCAGCAGTTTACATCAGCCCCAGCATTTT
-,TRBV18,-,TRBJ2-3,CASSARGMGRTDTQYF,TGTGCCAGCTCAGCCCGAGGCATGGGGCGAACAGATACGCAGTATTTT
TRBD1,TRBV6-5,-,TRBJ1-2,CASRNRDRDGYTF,TGTGCCAGCAGGAACCGGGACAGGGATGGCTACACCTTC
TRBD2,TRBV7-2,-,TRBJ2-5,CASSSGTSGEGETQYF,TGTGCCAGCAGCTCCGGGACTAGCGGGGAGGGCGAGACCCAGTACTTC
TRBD1,TRBV5-1,once,TRBJ1-2,CASSAGQGIGNYGYTF,TGCGCCAGCAGCGCCGGACAGGGGATAGGTAACTATGGCTACACCTTC
-,TRBV7-2,-,TRBJ1-5,CASSLDLQGQPQHF,TGTGCCAGCAGCTTAGACCTCCAGGGTCAGCCCCAGCATTTT
-,TRBV2,-,TRBJ1-6,CATRQLSSYNSPLHF,TGTGCCACCCGACAGCTCAGCTCCTATAATTCACCCCTCCACTTT
TRBD1,TRBV9,-,TRBJ1-5,CASSARQGPGNQPQHF,TGTGCCAGCAGCGCTCGACAGGGGCCGGGCAATCAGCCCCAGCATTTT
-,TRBV30,once,TRBJ1-3,CAWSRNRAPARNTIYF,TGTGCCTGGAGTAGAAACCGGGCTCCGGCACGAAACACCATATATTTT
-,TRBV2,-,TRBJ1-5,CASRLGGLNQPQHF,TGTGCCAGCAGACTCGGGGGGCTCAATCAGCCCCAGCATTTT
-,TRBV5-1,-,TRBJ1-1,CASSLGSGNTEAFF,TGCGCCAGCAGCTTGGGGTCGGGTAATACTGAAGCTTTCTTT
TRBD1,TRBV7-2,-,TRBJ1-2,CASSPGTGAWGYTF,TGTGCCAGCAGCCCAGGGACAGGGGCTTGGGGCTACACCTTC
-,TRBV6-1,-,TRBJ2-7,CASSEAGRKLGEQYF,TGTGCCAGCAGTGAAGCTGGGCGGAAGCTAGGCGAGCAGTACTTC
TRBD1,TRBV28,-,TRBJ1-5,CASSISGTGGHQPQHF,TGTGCCAGCAGTATCTCCGGGACAGGGGGCCATCAGCCCCAGCATTTT
-,TRBV20-1,-,TRBJ1-2,CSARYGYTF,TGCAGTGCTAGATATGGCTACACCTTC
-,TRBV5-1,-,TRBJ1-4,CASSSPPARKLFF,TGCGCCAGCAGCTCGCCGCCGGCTCGGAAACTGTTTTTT
-,TRBV11-3,once,TRBJ1-1,CASSLITGTEAFF,TGTGCCAGCAGCTTGATTACAGGGACTGAAGCTTTCTTT
-,TRBV19,few,TRBJ1-6,CASSSTLDGYSPLHF,TGTGCCAGTAGTTCAACCTTGGACGGTTATTCACCCCTCCACTTT
TRBD2,TRBV5-1,-,TRBJ2-4,CASRPGLAATKNIQYF,TGCGCCAGCAGACCCGGACTAGCGGCCACCAAAAACATTCAGTACTTC
-,TRBV15,-,TRBJ1-6,CATSRTSESPLHF,TGTGCCACCAGCAGGACTTCGGAGTCACCCCTCCACTTT
TRBD2,TRBV10-1,few,TRBJ2-5,CASSEPGGQETQYF,TGCGCCAGCAGTGAACCGGGGGGCCAAGAGACCCAGTACTTC
-,TRBV12-3/TRBV12-4,once,TRBJ2-2,CASSFKSAGELFF,TGTGCCAGCAGTTTTAAATCGGCCGGGGAGCTGTTTTTT
TRBD1,TRBV5-1,-,TRBJ1-2,CASSSTGGVDYGYTF,TGCGCCAGCAGCTCCACAGGGGGGGTGGACTATGGCTACACCTTC
-,TRBV27,-,TRBJ1-1,CASADTYTEAFF,TGTGCCAGCGCGGACACCTACACTGAAGCTTTCTTT
-,TRBV7-2,-,TRBJ1-1,CASSFVGTGLHTEAFF,TGTGCCAGCAGCTTTGTGGGAACCGGGCTGCACACTGAAGCTTTCTTT